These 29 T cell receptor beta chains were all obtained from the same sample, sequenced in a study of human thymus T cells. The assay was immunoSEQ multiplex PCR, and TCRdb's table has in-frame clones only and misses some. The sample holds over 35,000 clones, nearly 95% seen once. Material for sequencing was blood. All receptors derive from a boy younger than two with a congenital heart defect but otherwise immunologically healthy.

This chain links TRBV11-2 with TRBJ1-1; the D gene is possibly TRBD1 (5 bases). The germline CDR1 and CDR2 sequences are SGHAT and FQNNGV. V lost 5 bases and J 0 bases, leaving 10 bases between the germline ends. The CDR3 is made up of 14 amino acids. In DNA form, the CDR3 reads TGTGCCAGCAGCCTCGGGGGATTGAACACTGAAGCTTTCTTT. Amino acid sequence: CASSLGGLNTEAFF.

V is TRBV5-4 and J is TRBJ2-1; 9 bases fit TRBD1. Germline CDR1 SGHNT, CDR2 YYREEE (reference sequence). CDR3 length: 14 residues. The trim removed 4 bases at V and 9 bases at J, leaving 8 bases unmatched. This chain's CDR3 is CASSPTGQGGEQFF. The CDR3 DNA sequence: TGTGCCAGCAGCCCGACGGGACAGGGTGGTGAGCAGTTCTTC.

CDR3 sequence reads: CASSQGWTGSYEQYF. The CDR3 DNA reads as TGCGCCAGCAGCCAAGGATGGACAGGCTCCTACGAGCAGTACTTC. The chain combines TRBV4-3 with TRBJ2-7; 7 nucleotides agree with TRBD1. Trimming removed 1 base from V and 0 bases from J; junction bases left unmatched: 3. The CDR3 spans 15 residues. Looked up from germline, CDR1 is LGHNA and CDR2 is YSLEER.

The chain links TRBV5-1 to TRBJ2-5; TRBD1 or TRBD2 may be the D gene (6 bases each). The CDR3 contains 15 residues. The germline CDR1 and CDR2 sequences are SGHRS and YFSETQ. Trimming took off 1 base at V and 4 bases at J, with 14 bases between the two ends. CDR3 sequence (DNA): TGCGCCAGCAGCTTGTCGGGGGCATCGGGAGAGACCCAGTACTTC. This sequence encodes CASSLSGASGETQYF.

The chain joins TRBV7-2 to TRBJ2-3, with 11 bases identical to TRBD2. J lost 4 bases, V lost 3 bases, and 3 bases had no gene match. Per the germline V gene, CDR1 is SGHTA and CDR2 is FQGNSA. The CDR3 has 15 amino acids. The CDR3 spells CASSFLAGGADTQYF. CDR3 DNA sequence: TGTGCCAGCAGCTTCTTAGCGGGGGGGGCAGATACGCAGTATTTT. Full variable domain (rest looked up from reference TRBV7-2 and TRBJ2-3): GAGVSQSPSNKVTEKGKDVELRCDPISGHTALYWYRQSLGQGLEFLIYFQGNSAPDKSGLPSDRFSAERTGGSVSTLTIQRTQQEDSAVYLCASSFLAGGADTQYFGPGTRLTVL.

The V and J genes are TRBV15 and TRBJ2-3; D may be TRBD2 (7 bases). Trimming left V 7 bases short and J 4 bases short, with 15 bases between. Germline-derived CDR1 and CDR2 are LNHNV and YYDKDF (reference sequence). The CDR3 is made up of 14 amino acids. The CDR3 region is CATTIGGGADTQYF. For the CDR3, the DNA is TGTGCCACCACCATCGGAGGGGGGGCAGATACGCAGTATTTT.

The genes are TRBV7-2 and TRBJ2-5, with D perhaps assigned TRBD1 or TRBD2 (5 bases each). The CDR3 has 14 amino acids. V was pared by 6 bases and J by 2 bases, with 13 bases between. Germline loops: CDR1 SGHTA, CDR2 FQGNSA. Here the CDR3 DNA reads TGTGCCAGCAGGCCACCCGGGGCACAAGAGACCCAGTACTTC. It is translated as CASRPPGAQETQYF.

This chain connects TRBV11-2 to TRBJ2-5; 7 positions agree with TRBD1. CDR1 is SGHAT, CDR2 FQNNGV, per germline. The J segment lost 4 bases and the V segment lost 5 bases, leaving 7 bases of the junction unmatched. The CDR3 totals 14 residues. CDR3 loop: CASSPTGSGETQYF. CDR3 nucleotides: TGTGCCAGCAGCCCGACAGGGTCGGGAGAGACCCAGTACTTC.

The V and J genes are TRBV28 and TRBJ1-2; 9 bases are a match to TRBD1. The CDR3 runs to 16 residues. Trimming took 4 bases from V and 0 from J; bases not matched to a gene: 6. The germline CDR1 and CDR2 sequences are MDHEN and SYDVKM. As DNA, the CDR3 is TGTGCCAGCAGTTCCGGCCGACAGGGGGCTAACTATGGCTACACCTTC. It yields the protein CASSSGRQGANYGYTF.

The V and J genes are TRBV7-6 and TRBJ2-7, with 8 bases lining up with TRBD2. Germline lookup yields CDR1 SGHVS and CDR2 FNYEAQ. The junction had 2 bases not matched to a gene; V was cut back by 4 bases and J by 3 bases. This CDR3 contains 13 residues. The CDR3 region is CASSSSGHYEQYF. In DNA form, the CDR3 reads TGTGCCAGCAGCTCTAGCGGGCACTACGAGCAGTACTTC.

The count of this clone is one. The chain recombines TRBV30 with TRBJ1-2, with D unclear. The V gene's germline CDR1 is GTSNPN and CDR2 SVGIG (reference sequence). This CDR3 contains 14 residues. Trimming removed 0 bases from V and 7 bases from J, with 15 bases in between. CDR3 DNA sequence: TGTGCCTGGAGTGTACCCCCGGAAGGGTTTGGCTACACCTTC. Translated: CAWSVPPEGFGYTF. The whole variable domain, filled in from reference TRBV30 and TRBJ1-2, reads SQTIHQWPATLVQPVGSPLSLECTVEGTSNPNLYWYRQAAGRGLQLLFYSVGIGQISSEVPQNLSASRPQDRQFILSSKKLLLSDSGFYLCAWSVPPEGFGYTFGSGTRLTVV.

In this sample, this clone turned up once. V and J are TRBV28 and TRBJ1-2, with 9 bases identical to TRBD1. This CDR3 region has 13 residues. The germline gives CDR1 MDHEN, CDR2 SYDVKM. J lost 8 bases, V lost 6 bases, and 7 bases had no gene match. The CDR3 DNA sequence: TGTGCCAGCAGCCACGACAGGGGGGAAGGCTACACCTTC. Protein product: CASSHDRGEGYTF.

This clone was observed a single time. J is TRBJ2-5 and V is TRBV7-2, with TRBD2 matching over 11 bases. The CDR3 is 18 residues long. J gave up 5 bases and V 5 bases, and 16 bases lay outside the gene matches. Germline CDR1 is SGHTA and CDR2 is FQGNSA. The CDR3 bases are TGTGCCAGCAGCCCCCGCGGGAGTAGCGGGGGGGCCTGGGAGACCCAGTACTTC. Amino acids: CASSPRGSSGGAWETQYF.

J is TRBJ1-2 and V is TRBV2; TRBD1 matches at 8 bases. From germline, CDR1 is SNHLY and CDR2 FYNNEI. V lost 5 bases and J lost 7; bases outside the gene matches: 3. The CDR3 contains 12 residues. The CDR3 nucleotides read TGTGCCAGCAGTTATACAGGGGGTGGCTACACCTTC. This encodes CASSYTGGGYTF. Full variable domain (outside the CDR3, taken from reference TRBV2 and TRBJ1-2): EPEVTQTPSHQVTQMGQEVILRCVPISNHLYFYWYRQILGQKVEFLVSFYNNEISEKSEIFDDQFSVERPDGSNFTLKIRSTKLEDSAMYFCASSYTGGGYTFGSGTRLTVV.

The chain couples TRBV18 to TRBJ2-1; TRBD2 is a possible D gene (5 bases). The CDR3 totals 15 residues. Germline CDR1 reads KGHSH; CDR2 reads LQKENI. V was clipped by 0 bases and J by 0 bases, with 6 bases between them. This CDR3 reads CASSPPGGSYNEQFF. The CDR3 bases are TGTGCCAGCTCACCACCAGGAGGCTCCTACAATGAGCAGTTCTTC.

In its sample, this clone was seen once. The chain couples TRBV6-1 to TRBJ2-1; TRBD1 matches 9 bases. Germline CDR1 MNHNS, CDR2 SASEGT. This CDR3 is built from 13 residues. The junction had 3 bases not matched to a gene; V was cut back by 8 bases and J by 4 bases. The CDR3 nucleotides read TGTGCCAGCCCGGGGACAGGGTACAATGAGCAGTTCTTC. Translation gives CASPGTGYNEQFF.

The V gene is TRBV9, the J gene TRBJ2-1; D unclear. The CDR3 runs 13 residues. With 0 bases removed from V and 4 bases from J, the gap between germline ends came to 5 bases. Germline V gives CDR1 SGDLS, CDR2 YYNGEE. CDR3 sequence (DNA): TGTGCCAGCAGCGTAGGACAATACAATGAGCAGTTCTTC. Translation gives CASSVGQYNEQFF. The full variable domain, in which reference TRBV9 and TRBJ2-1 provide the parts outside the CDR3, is DSGVTQTPKHLITATGQRVTLRCSPRSGDLSVYWYQQSLDQGLQFLIQYYNGEERAKGNILERFSAQQFPDLHSELNLSSLELGDSALYFCASSVGQYNEQFFGPGTRLTVL.

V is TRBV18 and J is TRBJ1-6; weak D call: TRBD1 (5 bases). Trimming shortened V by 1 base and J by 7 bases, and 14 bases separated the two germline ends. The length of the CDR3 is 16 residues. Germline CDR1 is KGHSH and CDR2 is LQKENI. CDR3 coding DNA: TGTGCCAGCTCACCACGCGGCGAGGGGCTGAATTCACCCCTCCACTTT. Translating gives CASSPRGEGLNSPLHF.

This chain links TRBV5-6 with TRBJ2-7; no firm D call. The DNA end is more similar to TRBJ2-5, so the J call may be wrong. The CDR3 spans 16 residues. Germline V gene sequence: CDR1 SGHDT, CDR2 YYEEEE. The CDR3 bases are TGTGCCAGCAGCTTGACGGTCAGTCCTTCCCAAGAGACCCAGTACTTC. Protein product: CASSLTVSPSQETQYF.

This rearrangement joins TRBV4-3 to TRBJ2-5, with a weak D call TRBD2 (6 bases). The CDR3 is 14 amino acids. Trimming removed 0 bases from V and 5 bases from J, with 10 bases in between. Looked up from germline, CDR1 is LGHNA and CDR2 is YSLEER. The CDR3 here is CASSQDLRGETQYF. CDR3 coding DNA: TGCGCCAGCAGCCAAGATCTCCGGGGGGAGACCCAGTACTTC.

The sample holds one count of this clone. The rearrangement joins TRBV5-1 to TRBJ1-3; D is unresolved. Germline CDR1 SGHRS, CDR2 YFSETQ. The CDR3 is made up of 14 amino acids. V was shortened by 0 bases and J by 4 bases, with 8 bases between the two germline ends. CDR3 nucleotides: TGCGCCAGCAGCTTGGAACACCTCGGAAACACCATATATTTT. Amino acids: CASSLEHLGNTIYF.

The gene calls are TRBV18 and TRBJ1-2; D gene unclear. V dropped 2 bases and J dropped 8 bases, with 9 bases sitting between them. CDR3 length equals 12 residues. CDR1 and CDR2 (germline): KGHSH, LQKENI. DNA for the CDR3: TGTGCCAGCTCACCAGGGCGTCCCGGCTACACCTTC. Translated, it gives CASSPGRPGYTF.

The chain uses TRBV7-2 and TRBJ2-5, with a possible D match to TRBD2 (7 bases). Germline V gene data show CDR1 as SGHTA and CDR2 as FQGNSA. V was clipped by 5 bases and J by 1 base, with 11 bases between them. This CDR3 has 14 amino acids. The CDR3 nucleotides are TGTGCCAGCAGCATCCGGGGGGCCCAAGAGACCCAGTACTTC. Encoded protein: CASSIRGAQETQYF.

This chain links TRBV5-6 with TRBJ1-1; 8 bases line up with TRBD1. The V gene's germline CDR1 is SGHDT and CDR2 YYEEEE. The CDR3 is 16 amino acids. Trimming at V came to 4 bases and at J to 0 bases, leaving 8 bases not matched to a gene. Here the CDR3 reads CASSIRTGIMNTEAFF. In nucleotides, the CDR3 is TGTGCCAGCAGCATTAGGACAGGGATCATGAACACTGAAGCTTTCTTT.

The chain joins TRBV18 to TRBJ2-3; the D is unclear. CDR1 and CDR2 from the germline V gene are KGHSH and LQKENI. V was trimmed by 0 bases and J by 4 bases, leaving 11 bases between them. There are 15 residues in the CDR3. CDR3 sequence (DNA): TGTGCCAGCTCACCACCCACGGCTGATCCAGATACGCAGTATTTT. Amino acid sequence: CASSPPTADPDTQYF. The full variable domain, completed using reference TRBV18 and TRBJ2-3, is NAGVMQNPRHLVRRRGQEARLRCSPMKGHSHVYWYRQLPEEGLKFMVYLQKENIIDESGMPKERFSAEFPKEGPSILRIQQVVRGDSAAYFCASSPPTADPDTQYFGPGTRLTVL.

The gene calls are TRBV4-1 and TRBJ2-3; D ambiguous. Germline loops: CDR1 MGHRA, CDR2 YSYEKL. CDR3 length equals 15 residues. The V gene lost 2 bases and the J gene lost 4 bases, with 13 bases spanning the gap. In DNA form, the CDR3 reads TGCGCCAGCAGCCAACTCCCTGGTCCTCCAGATACGCAGTATTTT. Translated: CASSQLPGPPDTQYF.

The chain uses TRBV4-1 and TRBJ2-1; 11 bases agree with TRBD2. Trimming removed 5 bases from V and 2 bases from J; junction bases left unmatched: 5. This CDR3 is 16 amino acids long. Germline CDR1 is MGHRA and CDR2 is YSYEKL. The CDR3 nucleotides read TGCGCCAGCAGCGTTAGCGGGGGGGCCACCTACAATGAGCAGTTCTTC. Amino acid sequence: CASSVSGGATYNEQFF.

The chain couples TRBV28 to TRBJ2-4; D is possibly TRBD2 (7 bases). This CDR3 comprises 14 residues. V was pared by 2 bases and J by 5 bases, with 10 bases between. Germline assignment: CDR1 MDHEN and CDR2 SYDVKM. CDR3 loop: CASSLGGAENIQYF. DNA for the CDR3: TGTGCCAGCAGTTTAGGGGGGGCTGAAAACATTCAGTACTTC.

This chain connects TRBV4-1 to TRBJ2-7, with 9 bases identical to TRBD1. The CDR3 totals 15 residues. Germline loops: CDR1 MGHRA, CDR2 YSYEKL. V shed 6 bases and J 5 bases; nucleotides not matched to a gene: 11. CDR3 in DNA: TGCGCCAGCAGACAACCGGGACAGGGATTCCACGAGCAGTACTTC. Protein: CASRQPGQGFHEQYF.